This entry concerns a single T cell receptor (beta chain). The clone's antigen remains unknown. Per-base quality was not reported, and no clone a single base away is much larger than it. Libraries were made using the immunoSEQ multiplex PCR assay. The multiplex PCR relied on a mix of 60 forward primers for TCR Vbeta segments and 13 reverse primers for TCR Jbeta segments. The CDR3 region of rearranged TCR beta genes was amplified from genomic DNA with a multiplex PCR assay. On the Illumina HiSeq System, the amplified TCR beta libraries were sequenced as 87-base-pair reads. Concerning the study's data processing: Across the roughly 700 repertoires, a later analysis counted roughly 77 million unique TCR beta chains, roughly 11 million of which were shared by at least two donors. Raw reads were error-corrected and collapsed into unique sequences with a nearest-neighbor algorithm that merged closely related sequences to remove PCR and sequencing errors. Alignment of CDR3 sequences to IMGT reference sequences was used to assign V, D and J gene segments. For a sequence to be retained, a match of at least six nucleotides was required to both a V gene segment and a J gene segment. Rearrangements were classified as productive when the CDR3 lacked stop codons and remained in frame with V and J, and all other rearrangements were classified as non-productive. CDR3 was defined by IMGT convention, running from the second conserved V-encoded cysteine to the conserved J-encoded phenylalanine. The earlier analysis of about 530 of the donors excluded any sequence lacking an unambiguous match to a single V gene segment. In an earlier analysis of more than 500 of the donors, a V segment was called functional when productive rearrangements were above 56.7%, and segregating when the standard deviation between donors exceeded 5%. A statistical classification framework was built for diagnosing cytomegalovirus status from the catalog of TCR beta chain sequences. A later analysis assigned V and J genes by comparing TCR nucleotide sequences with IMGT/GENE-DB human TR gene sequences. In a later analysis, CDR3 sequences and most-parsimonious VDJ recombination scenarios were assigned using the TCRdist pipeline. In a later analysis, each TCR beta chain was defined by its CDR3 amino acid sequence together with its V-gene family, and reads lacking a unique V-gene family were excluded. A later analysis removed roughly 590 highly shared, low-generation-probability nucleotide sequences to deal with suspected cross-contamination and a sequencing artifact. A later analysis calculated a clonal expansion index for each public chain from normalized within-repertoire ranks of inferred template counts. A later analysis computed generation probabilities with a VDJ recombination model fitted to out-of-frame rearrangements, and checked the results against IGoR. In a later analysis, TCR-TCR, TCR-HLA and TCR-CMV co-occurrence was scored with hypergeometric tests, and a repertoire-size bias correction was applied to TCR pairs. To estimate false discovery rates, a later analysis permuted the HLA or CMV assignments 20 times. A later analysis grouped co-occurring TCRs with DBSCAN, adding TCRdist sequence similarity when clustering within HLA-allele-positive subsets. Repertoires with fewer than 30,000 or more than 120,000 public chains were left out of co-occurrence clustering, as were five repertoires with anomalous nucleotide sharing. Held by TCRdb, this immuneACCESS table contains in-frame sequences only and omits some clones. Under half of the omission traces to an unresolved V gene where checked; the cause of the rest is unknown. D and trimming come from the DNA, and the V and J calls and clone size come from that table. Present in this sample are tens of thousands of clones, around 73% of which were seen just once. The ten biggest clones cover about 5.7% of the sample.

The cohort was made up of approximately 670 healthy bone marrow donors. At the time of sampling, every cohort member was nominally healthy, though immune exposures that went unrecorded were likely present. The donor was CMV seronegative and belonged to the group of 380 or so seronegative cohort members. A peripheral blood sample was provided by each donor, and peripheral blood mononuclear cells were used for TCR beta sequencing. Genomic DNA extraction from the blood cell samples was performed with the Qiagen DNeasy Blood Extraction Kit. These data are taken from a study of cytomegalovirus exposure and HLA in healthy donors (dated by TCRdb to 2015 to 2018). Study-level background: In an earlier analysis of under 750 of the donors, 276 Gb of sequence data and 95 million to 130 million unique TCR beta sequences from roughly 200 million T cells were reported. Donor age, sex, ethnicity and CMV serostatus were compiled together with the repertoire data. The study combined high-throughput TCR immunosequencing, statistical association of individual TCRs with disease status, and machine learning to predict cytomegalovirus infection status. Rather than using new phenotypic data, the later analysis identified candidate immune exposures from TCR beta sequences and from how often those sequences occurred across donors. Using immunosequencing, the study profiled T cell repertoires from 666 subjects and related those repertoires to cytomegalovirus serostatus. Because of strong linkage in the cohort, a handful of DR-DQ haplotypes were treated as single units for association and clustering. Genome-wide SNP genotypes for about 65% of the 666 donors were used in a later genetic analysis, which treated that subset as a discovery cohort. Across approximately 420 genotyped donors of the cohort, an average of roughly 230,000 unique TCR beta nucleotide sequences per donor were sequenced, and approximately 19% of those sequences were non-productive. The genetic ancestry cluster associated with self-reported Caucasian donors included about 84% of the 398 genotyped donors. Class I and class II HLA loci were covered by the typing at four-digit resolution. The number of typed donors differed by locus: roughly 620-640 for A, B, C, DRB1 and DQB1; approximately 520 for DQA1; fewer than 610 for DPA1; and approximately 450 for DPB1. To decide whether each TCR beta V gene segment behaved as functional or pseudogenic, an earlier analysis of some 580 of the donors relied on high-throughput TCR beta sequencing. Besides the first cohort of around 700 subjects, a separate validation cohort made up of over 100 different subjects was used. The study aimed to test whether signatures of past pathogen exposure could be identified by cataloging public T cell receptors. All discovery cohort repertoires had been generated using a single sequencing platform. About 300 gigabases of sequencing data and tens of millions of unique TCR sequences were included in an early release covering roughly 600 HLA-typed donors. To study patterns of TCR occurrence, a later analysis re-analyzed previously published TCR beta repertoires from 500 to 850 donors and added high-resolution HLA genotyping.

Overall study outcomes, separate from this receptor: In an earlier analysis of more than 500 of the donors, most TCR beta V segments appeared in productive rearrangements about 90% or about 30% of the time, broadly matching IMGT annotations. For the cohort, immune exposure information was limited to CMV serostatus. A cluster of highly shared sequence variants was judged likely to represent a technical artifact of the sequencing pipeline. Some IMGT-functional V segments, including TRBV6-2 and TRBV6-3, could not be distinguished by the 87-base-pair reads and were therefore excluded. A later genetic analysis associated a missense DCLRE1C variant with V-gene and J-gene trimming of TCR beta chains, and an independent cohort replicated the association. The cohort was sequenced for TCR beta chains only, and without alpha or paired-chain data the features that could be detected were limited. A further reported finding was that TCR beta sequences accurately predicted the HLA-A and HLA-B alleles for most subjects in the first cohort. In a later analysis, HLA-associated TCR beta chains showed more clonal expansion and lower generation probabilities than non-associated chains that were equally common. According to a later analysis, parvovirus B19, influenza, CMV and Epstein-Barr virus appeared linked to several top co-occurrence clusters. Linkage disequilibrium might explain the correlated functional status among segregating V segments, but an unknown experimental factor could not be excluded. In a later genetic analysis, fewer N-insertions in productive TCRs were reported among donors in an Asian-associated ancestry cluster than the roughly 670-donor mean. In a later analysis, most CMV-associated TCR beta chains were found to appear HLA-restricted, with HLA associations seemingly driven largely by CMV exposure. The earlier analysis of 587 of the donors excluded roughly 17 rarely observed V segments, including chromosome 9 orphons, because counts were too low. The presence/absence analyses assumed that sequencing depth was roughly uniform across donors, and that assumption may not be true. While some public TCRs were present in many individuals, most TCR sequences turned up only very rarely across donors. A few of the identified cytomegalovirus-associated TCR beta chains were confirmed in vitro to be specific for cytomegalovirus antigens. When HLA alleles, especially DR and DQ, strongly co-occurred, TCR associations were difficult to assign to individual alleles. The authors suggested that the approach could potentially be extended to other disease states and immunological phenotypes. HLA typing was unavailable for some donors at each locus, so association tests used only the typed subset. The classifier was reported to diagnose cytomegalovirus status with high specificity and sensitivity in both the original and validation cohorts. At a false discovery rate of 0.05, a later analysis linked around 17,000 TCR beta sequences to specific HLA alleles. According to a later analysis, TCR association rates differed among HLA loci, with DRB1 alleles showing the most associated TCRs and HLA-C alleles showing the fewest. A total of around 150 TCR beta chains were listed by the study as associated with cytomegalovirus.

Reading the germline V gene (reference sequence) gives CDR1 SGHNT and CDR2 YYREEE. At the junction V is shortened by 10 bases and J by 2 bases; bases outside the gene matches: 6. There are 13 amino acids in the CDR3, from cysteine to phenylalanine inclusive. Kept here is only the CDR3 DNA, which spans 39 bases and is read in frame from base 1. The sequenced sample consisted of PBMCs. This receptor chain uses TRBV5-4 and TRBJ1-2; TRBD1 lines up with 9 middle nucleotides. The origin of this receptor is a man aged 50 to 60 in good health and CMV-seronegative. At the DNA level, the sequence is TGTGCCTACAGGGGGCTTTTAAACTATGGCTACACCTTC. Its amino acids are CAYRGLLNYGYTF.